This passage covers 9 T cell receptor beta chains from one sample sequenced in a study of blood T cell repertoires in COVID-19. Sequencing used immunoSEQ multiplex PCR; TCRdb keeps in-frame clones, though not all of them. The repertoire holds 250,000 to 350,000 clones, about nine tenths seen once, with 9.5% to 15% in the top ten. Sequencing was performed on peripheral blood. The receptors come from a woman aged 55 to 70 with acute or convalescent COVID-19.

The chain couples TRBV7-2 to TRBJ2-1, with D possibly being TRBD1 (5 bases). There are 14 residues in the CDR3. The ends were cut back, 4 bases at V and 6 bases at J, with 13 bases in the middle. The germline V gene encodes CDR1 SGHTA and CDR2 FQGNSA. For the CDR3, the DNA is TGTGCCAGCAGCTCGATGTGGGGCTCCAATGAGCAGTTCTTC. Translation: CASSSMWGSNEQFF. The full variable domain, with the rest looked up from reference TRBV7-2 and TRBJ2-1, is GAGVSQSPSNKVTEKGKDVELRCDPISGHTALYWYRQSLGQGLEFLIYFQGNSAPDKSGLPSDRFSAERTGGSVSTLTIQRTQQEDSAVYLCASSSMWGSNEQFFGPGTRLTVL.

The V call is TRBV3-1 (or the pseudogene TRBV3-2), the J call TRBJ1-1, with D unresolved. The CDR3 runs to 14 residues. Per the germline V gene, CDR1 is LGHDT and CDR2 is YNNKEL (reference sequence). V was pared by 4 bases and J by 2 bases, with 11 bases between. CDR3 DNA sequence: TGTGCCAGCAGCCTAGCGGGGTTAAACACTGAAGCTTTCTTT. Translation: CASSLAGLNTEAFF.

The CDR3 loop is CASSQEGLAEFWGTGELFF. CDR3 DNA: TGTGCCAGCAGCCAAGAGGGACTAGCGGAATTTTGGGGCACCGGGGAGCTGTTTTTT. The rearrangement joins TRBV14 to TRBJ2-2; 11 bases fit TRBD2. V shed 0 bases and J 4 bases; nucleotides not matched to a gene: 10. Looked up from germline, CDR1 is SGHDN and CDR2 is FVKESK. The CDR3 consists of 19 residues.

This CDR3 reads CASSSPGQQYNEQFF. CDR3 nucleotide sequence: TGCGCCAGCAGCAGCCCGGGACAGCAGTACAATGAGCAGTTCTTC. The chain carries TRBV5-1 and TRBJ2-1; 7 bases line up with TRBD1. The germline gives CDR1 SGHRS, CDR2 YFSETQ. The CDR3 length is 15 residues. The junction had 8 bases not matched to a gene; V was cut back by 4 bases and J by 4 bases.

This clone was seen once. This chain joins TRBV6-2 or TRBV6-3 and TRBJ2-7, with 7 bases lining up with TRBD1. This CDR3 contains 14 residues. V dropped 2 bases and J dropped 5; count of bases not matched to a gene: 6. The V gene's germline CDR1 is MNHEY and CDR2 SVGEGT. The CDR3 sequence: CASSYPQDRNEQYF. The DNA of the CDR3 is TGTGCCAGCAGTTACCCTCAGGACAGGAACGAGCAGTACTTC.

CDR3 in amino acids: CASSVADRGDSPLHF. CDR3 nucleotide sequence: TGTGCCAGCAGCGTAGCTGACAGGGGAGATTCACCCCTCCACTTT. This chain links TRBV9 with TRBJ1-6; 8 positions agree with TRBD1. Germline V CDR1 and CDR2: SGDLS, YYNGEE. With V trimmed by 0 bases and J by 8 bases, 4 bases remained unmatched. The CDR3 has 15 residues.

The rearrangement joins TRBV12-3 or TRBV12-4 to TRBJ1-1; the D gene is possibly TRBD1 (5 bases). The germline V and J ends were trimmed by 3 bases and 5 bases, with 10 bases remaining between them. The CDR3 is 13 residues long. This CDR3 reads CASSLWGSTEAFF. The CDR3 region has the DNA TGTGCCAGCAGTTTGTGGGGCAGTACTGAAGCTTTCTTT.

The chain combines TRBV2 with TRBJ2-1; D ambiguous. V lost 5 bases and J 4 bases, leaving 15 bases between the germline ends. CDR3 size: 15 residues. Germline V gives CDR1 SNHLY, CDR2 FYNNEI. This CDR3 is CASSTGRSSYNEQFF. CDR3 nucleotides: TGTGCCAGCAGTACGGGTCGAAGTTCTTACAATGAGCAGTTCTTC.

The J gene is TRBJ2-1, the V gene TRBV5-1; 9 nucleotides align to TRBD1. Germline V gives CDR1 SGHRS, CDR2 YFSETQ. V dropped 7 bases and J dropped 10; count of bases not matched to a gene: 9. CDR3 length: 13 amino acids. This CDR3 is CASLRTGVGEQFF. The DNA of the CDR3 is TGCGCCAGCTTACGGACAGGGGTTGGCGAGCAGTTCTTC.